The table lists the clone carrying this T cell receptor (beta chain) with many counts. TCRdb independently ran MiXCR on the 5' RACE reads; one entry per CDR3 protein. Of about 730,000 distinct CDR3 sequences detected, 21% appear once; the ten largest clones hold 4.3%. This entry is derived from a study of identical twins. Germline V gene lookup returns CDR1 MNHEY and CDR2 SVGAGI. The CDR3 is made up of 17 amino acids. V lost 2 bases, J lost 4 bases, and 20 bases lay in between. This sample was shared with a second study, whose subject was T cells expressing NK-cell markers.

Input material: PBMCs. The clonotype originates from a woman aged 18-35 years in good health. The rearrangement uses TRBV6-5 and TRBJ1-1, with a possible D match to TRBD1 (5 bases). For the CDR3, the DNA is TGTGCCAGCAGTTACGGGGCACAGTTGGGGCTCGGCACTGAAGCTTTCTTT. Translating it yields CASSYGAQLGLGTEAFF.